What follows are 22 T cell receptor beta chains derived from one specimen sequenced in a study of cytomegalovirus exposure and HLA in healthy donors. Primers included in the PCR were 60 Vbeta and 13 Jbeta primers. Assay used: immunoSEQ multiplex PCR; TCRdb lists only in-frame clones, some missing. Seen here are about 130,000 clones, 80% to 90% observed once, and the top ten hold 3%. The sequencing sample was made of PBMCs. These TCRs come from a woman aged 18-29 years in good health and CMV-seropositive.

This clone was detected once. CDR3 in amino acids: CASSSDRVSTGELFF. Here the CDR3 DNA reads TGTGCCAGCAGCTCGGACAGGGTGAGCACCGGGGAGCTGTTTTTT. This sequence joins TRBV5-4 and TRBJ2-2; 8 nucleotides align to TRBD1. This CDR3 comprises 15 residues. Germline V gene sequence: CDR1 SGHNT, CDR2 YYREEE (reference sequence). V was pared by 3 bases and J by 4 bases, with 5 bases of the junction left unmatched.

The chain joins TRBV6-5 to TRBJ1-6, with 8 bases identical to TRBD1. V was clipped by 2 bases and J by 6 bases; unmatched bases: 6. The CDR3 runs to 16 residues. Germline V gene sequence: CDR1 MNHEY, CDR2 SVGAGI. The CDR3 loop is CASSYPPGQVNSPLHF. DNA of the CDR3: TGTGCCAGCAGTTACCCCCCGGGACAGGTTAATTCACCCCTCCACTTT.

The rearrangement uses TRBV6-5 and TRBJ2-7, with 10 bases identical to TRBD1. The CDR3 extends over 13 amino acids. V lost 7 bases, J lost 4 bases, and 4 bases stayed unmatched. CDR1 MNHEY and CDR2 SVGAGI come from the germline V gene. CDR3 sequence reads: CASTRDRGYEQYF. The CDR3 DNA reads as TGTGCCAGCACCCGGGACAGGGGTTACGAGCAGTACTTC.

The CDR3 loop reads CASVGTLSLGNEKLFF. For the CDR3, the DNA is TGTGCCAGCGTCGGGACACTAAGTCTGGGGAATGAAAAACTGTTTTTT. The chain carries TRBV7-9 and TRBJ1-4, with TRBD1 as a possible D gene (6 bases). Germline CDR1 is SEHNR and CDR2 is FQNEAQ (reference sequence). This CDR3 region has 16 residues. V was clipped by 8 bases and J by 5 bases, with 21 bases between them.

The rearrangement links TRBV6-6 to TRBJ2-7, with 9 positions matching TRBD1. The V and J ends lost 2 bases and 5 bases, in that order; junction bases with no gene match: 4. CDR1 and CDR2 (germline): MNHNY, SVGAGI (reference sequence). CDR3 size: 14 residues. CDR3 sequence: CASSYGTGRNEQYF. The CDR3 DNA reads as TGTGCCAGCAGTTACGGGACAGGGCGCAACGAGCAGTACTTC.

The rearrangement links TRBV27 to TRBJ2-1; 9 nucleotides match TRBD1. V lost 6 bases, J lost 3 bases, and 3 bases stayed unmatched. From germline, CDR1 is MNHEY and CDR2 SMNVEV (reference sequence). The CDR3 runs 14 residues. DNA of the CDR3: TGTGCCAGCAGCTCGGGACAGGGCTACAATGAGCAGTTCTTC. Protein: CASSSGQGYNEQFF.

This clone was detected only a few times. The CDR3 DNA follows: TGTGCCAGTAGCCGGGACAGGGTCATGAACACTGAAGCTTTCTTT. It is translated as CASSRDRVMNTEAFF. V and J are TRBV19 and TRBJ1-1; 9 nucleotides agree with TRBD1. V gave up 6 bases and J gave up 0 bases; unmatched junction bases: 5. Per germline, CDR1 LNHDA and CDR2 SQIVND (reference sequence). The CDR3 covers 15 residues.

The chain has TRBV7-9 and TRBJ2-3, with TRBD2 identical over 7 bases. CDR3 size: 17 residues. The germline V gene has CDR1 SEHNR and CDR2 FQNEAQ (reference sequence). V shed 4 bases, J shed 2 bases, and the junction held 12 bases outside the gene matches. This CDR3 reads CASSSNLERDFTDTQYF. DNA of the CDR3: TGTGCCAGCAGCTCCAACCTCGAGCGGGACTTCACAGATACGCAGTATTTT. The variable domain in full, with the rest retrieved from reference TRBV7-9 and TRBJ2-3, is DTGVSQNPRHKITKRGQNVTFRCDPISEHNRLYWYRQTLGQGPEFLTYFQNEAQLEKSRLLSDRFSAERPKGSFSTLEIQRTEQGDSAMYLCASSSNLERDFTDTQYFGPGTRLTVL.

The chain is built from TRBV5-6 and TRBJ2-5; no clear D. Trimming removed 4 bases from V and 5 bases from J, with 12 bases in between. The V gene's germline CDR1 is SGHDT and CDR2 YYEEEE. This CDR3 is built from 13 residues. In DNA form, the CDR3 reads TGTGCCAGCAGCCGAACGGTAGATGAGACCCAGTACTTC. Amino acids: CASSRTVDETQYF.

The V gene is TRBV2, the J gene TRBJ1-2; D unresolved. The CDR3 length is 16 residues. Looked up from germline, CDR1 is SNHLY and CDR2 is FYNNEI. Trimming pared 0 bases from V and 8 bases from J, leaving 19 bases between. The CDR3 is CASSEATDTKSGGYTF. The CDR3 DNA sequence: TGTGCCAGCAGTGAAGCCACAGACACCAAATCGGGGGGCTACACCTTC. Supplemented by reference TRBV2 and TRBJ1-2, the full variable domain reads EPEVTQTPSHQVTQMGQEVILRCVPISNHLYFYWYRQILGQKVEFLVSFYNNEISEKSEIFDDQFSVERPDGSNFTLKIRSTKLEDSAMYFCASSEATDTKSGGYTFGSGTRLTVV.

The CDR3 DNA is TGTGCCAGCAGCCCCCTAGGCGGGGGGGTGACAGATACGCAGTATTTT. It yields the protein CASSPLGGGVTDTQYF. The chain carries TRBV9 and TRBJ2-3; 9 bases are shared with TRBD2. CDR1 and CDR2 (germline): SGDLS, YYNGEE. Germline trimming cut 4 bases from V and 3 bases from J; bases unmatched to any gene: 9. The CDR3 sequence is 16 residues long.

The gene calls are TRBV5-1 and TRBJ2-4; D may be TRBD1 (6 bases). Germline CDR1 and CDR2: SGHRS and YFSETQ. V lost 9 bases, J lost 2 bases, and 18 bases lay in between. The CDR3 has 15 amino acids. CDR3 in amino acids: CAKYRVIASKNIQYF. In DNA form, the CDR3 reads TGCGCCAAGTACAGGGTTATAGCCTCCAAAAACATTCAGTACTTC.

The chain combines TRBV2 with TRBJ2-7; 10 nucleotides line up with TRBD2. The V gene end was trimmed by 5 bases and the J gene end by 6 bases; junction bases not matched to a gene: 10. Germline-derived CDR1 and CDR2 are SNHLY and FYNNEI. The CDR3 consists of 15 residues. DNA of the CDR3: TGTGCCAGCAGTCCTTCCTCTAGCGGGGGTTTCGAGCAGTACTTC. This codes for CASSPSSSGGFEQYF.

This clone was found a few times. The V gene is TRBV5-1, the J gene TRBJ1-6, with TRBD1 as a possible D gene (6 bases). The V gene's germline CDR1 is SGHRS and CDR2 YFSETQ. The CDR3 totals 15 residues. V was pared by 4 bases and J by 4 bases, with 12 bases between. The chain's CDR3 is CASSSLGAYNSPLHF. The DNA of the CDR3 is TGCGCCAGCAGCAGCTTGGGGGCTTATAATTCACCCCTCCACTTT.

V usage is TRBV6-5 and J usage is TRBJ2-7; TRBD2 aligns across 7 bases. CDR1 is MNHEY and CDR2 is SVGAGI in the germline V gene. V shed 7 bases, J shed 3 bases, and the junction held 6 bases outside the gene matches. The CDR3 is made up of 13 amino acids. The CDR3 reads CASNMGRGYEQYF. Written as DNA, the CDR3 is TGTGCCAGCAACATGGGGAGGGGCTACGAGCAGTACTTC.

This clone has just one count. This chain uses TRBV5-1 with TRBJ2-5, with a weak D call TRBD1 (5 bases). CDR1 SGHRS and CDR2 YFSETQ come from the germline V gene. Trimming stripped 0 bases from V and 1 base from J, with 7 bases between. CDR3 size: 14 residues. The CDR3 DNA reads as TGCGCCAGCAGCTTGGGTGGGGCCCAAGAGACCCAGTACTTC. The encoded protein is CASSLGGAQETQYF.

A single count supports this clone. The chain has TRBV7-3 and TRBJ1-6; possible D gene TRBD1, 5 bases. The CDR3 spans 15 residues. Between the trimmed V and J ends, which lost 5 bases and 9 bases, there was a span of 17 bases. The germline V gene has CDR1 SGHTA and CDR2 FQGTGA. The CDR3 reads CASSPTGTGGSPLHF. CDR3 nucleotide sequence: TGTGCCAGCAGCCCTACCGGGACCGGGGGTTCACCCCTCCACTTT.

The rearrangement joins TRBV9 to TRBJ2-3; D perhaps matches TRBD2 (6 bases). V was shortened by 3 bases and J by 0 bases, with 11 bases between the two germline ends. The V gene's germline CDR1 is SGDLS and CDR2 YYNGEE. This CDR3 contains 15 residues. CDR3 protein: CASSASSVSTDTQYF. CDR3 bases: TGTGCCAGCAGCGCCTCTAGCGTCAGCACAGATACGCAGTATTTT.

The chain employs TRBV9 and TRBJ1-2; 9 positions agree with TRBD1. This CDR3 spans 14 amino acids. Germline values: CDR1 SGDLS, CDR2 YYNGEE. The ends lost 4 bases at V and 6 bases at J; junction bases unmatched: 7. The CDR3 DNA reads TGTGCCAGCAGCCCGGGACAGGGAGACGATGGCTACACCTTC. Its protein product is CASSPGQGDDGYTF.

The gene calls are TRBV28 and TRBJ1-3; D call uncertain. The CDR3 has 17 amino acids. V was clipped by 4 bases and J by 0 bases, with 16 bases between them. The germline V gene has CDR1 MDHEN and CDR2 SYDVKM. The CDR3 nucleotides read TGTGCCAGCAGTTCGATTCTTGGCCCTAGCTCTGGAAACACCATATATTTT. It codes for CASSSILGPSSGNTIYF.

The genes are TRBV9 and TRBJ2-1; D unclear. The CDR3 runs to 12 residues. The germline V gene encodes CDR1 SGDLS and CDR2 YYNGEE. Trimming took off 6 bases at V and 0 bases at J, with 4 bases between the two ends. This chain's CDR3 is CASKSSYNEQFF. CDR3 DNA sequence: TGTGCCAGCAAGAGCTCCTACAATGAGCAGTTCTTC.

J is TRBJ1-2 and V is TRBV6-5, with TRBD1 as a possible D gene (6 bases). V dropped 0 bases and J dropped 0 bases, with 8 bases sitting between them. The CDR3 has 15 residues. The germline CDR1 and CDR2 sequences are MNHEY and SVGAGI. In DNA, the CDR3 is TGTGCCAGCAGTTACTCGACAGGTTCTAACTATGGCTACACCTTC. Its translation: CASSYSTGSNYGYTF.